What follows describes a single T cell receptor beta chain. Its antigen is unknown. This sample stems from a study of T cell responses to AZD1222 COVID-19 vaccine. Study conclusions and caveats: Regions 160-218 and 743-854 dominated among vaccine-associated CD4 TCRs spanning spike. Only after the peak T cell response were repertoires sampled. Recipients of two AZD1222 doses showed rising Spike-specific TCR breadth and depth.

Whether given at about 4 or about 12 weeks, second doses were pooled. Measured with immunoSEQ multiplex PCR; TCRdb has only the in-frame clones, and not every one. The sample lists about 120,000 clones; roughly 92% were seen once. The CDR3 is made up of 13 amino acids. Germline V gene sequence: CDR1 LNHDA, CDR2 SQIVND (reference sequence). The ends were cut back, 4 bases at V and 1 base at J, with 4 bases in the middle. The clonotype originates from an adult who received the AZD1222 COVID-19 vaccine. The chain employs TRBV19 and TRBJ2-2; D unclear. The source material was peripheral blood, sampled 28 days after the second AZD1222 dose. In DNA form, the CDR3 reads TGTGCCAGTAGTAGTATGAACACCGGGGAGCTGTTTTTT. Translation: CASSSMNTGELFF.